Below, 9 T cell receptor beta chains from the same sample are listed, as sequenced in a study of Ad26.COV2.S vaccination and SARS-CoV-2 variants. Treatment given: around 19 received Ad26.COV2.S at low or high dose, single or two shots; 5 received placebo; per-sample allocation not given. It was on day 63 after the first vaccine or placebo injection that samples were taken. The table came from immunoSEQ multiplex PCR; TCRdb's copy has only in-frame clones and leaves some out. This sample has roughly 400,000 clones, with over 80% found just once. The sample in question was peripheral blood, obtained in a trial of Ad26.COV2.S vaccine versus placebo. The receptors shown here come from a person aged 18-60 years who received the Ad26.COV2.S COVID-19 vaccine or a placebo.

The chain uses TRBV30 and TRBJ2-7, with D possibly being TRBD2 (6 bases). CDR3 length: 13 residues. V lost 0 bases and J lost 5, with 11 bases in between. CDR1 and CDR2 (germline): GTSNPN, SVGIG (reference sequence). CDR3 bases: TGTGCCTGGAGTGTCTTACGGGAGAACGAGCAGTACTTC. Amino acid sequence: CAWSVLRENEQYF.

This chain's CDR3 is CASSLVPSQETQYF. The CDR3 DNA reads as TGCGCCAGCAGCTTGGTTCCCAGTCAAGAGACCCAGTACTTC. The gene calls are TRBV5-1 and TRBJ2-5; D remains ambiguous. The V end was cut by 0 bases, the J end by 2 bases, with 8 bases between. CDR3 length: 14 residues. The germline V gene has CDR1 SGHRS and CDR2 YFSETQ. Based on the CDR3 plus reference TRBV5-1 and TRBJ2-5, the full variable domain is KAGVTQTPRYLIKTRGQQVTLSCSPISGHRSVSWYQQTPGQGLQFLFEYFSETQRNKGNFPGRFSGRQFSNSRSEMNVSTLELGDSALYLCASSLVPSQETQYFGPGTRLLVL.

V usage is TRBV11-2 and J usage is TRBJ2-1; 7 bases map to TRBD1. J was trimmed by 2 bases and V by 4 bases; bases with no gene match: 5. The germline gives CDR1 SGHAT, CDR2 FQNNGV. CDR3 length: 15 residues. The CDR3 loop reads CASSSYTGAYNEQFF. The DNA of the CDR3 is TGTGCCAGCAGCTCTTACACAGGGGCCTACAATGAGCAGTTCTTC.

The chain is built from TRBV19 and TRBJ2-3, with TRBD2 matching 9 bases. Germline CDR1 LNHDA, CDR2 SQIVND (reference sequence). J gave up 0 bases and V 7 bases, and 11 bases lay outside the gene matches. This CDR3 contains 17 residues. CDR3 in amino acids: CASTRGPSGDSTDTQYF. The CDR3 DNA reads TGTGCCAGTACAAGGGGGCCTAGCGGGGATAGCACAGATACGCAGTATTTT.

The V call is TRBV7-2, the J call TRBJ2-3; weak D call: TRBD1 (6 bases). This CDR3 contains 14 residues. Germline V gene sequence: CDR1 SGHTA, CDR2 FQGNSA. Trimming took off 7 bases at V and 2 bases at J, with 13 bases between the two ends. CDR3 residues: CASTPGGPTDTQYF. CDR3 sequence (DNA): TGTGCCAGCACCCCTGGGGGCCCCACAGATACGCAGTATTTT. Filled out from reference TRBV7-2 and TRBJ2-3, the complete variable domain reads GAGVSQSPSNKVTEKGKDVELRCDPISGHTALYWYRQSLGQGLEFLIYFQGNSAPDKSGLPSDRFSAERTGGSVSTLTIQRTQQEDSAVYLCASTPGGPTDTQYFGPGTRLTVL.

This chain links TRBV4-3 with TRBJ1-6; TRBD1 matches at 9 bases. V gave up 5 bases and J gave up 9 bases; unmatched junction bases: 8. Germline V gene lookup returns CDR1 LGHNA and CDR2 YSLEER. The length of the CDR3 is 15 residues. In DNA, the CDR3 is TGCGCCAGCAGCACGGACAGGGGAGCGGGTTCACCCCTCCACTTT. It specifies CASSTDRGAGSPLHF.

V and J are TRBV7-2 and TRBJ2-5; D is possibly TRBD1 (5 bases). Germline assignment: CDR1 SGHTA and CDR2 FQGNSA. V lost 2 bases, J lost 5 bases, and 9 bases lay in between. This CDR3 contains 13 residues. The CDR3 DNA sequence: TGTGCCAGCAGCTTAACCAGGGTGGAGACCCAGTACTTC. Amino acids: CASSLTRVETQYF.

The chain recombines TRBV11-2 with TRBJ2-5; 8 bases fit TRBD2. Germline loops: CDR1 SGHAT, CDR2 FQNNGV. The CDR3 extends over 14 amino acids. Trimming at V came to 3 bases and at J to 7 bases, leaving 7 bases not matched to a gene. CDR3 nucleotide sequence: TGTGCCAGCAGCTTTACGGGGGGGCTTGTGACCCAGTACTTC. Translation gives CASSFTGGLVTQYF.

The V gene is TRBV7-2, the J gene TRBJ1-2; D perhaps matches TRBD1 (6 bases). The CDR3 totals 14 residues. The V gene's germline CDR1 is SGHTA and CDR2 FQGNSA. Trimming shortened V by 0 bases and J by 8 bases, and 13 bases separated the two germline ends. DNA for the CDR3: TGTGCCAGCAGCTTAGCTTGGGGGGCAAGGGGCTACACCTTC. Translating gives CASSLAWGARGYTF.